A single sample gave rise to the 9 T cell receptor delta chains below, sequenced in a study of gamma-delta chains in newborns, infants, children. TCRdb re-called the reads through CATT. The sample has 3,500 to 5,000 delta-chain clones, 6.2% seen once. Sequenced input: blood. The receptor set was obtained from a child who was a newborn, infant or young child, either healthy, febrile or measles-vaccinated (not recorded which).

The chain combines TRDV2 with TRDJ3, with a possible D match to TRDD3 (6 bases). Since TCRdb gives no J gene, matching the DNA to germline was used here to assign it. The CDR3 contains 20 residues. Germline V CDR1 and CDR2: GEAIGNYY, EKD. The V gene lost 0 bases and the J gene lost 1 base, with 18 bases spanning the gap. The DNA for the CDR3 is TGTGCCTGTGACACCGGGGTGAGGGGGGAGAGTTCCTGGGACACCCGACAGATGTTTTTC. Protein product: CACDTGVRGESSWDTRQMFF.

A remark on this clone: It is likely a read error: a sequence one base away is far more abundant. The V and J genes are TRDV2 and TRDJ2, with 10 bases identical to TRDD3. The CDR3 runs 15 residues. The germline CDR1 and CDR2 sequences are GEAIGNYY and EKD. The CDR3 sequence: CACDILGDLTAHLFF. Written as DNA, the CDR3 is TGTGCCTGTGACATACTGGGGGATTTGACAGCACATCTCTTCTTT.

In this sample, this clone turned up once. The chain links TRDV2 to TRDJ3, with D tentatively TRDD3 (6 bases). Since TCRdb gives no J gene, matching the DNA to germline was used here to assign it. Germline-derived CDR1 and CDR2 are GEAIGNYY and EKD. Between the trimmed V and J ends, which lost 0 bases and 1 base, there was a span of 18 bases. This CDR3 has 20 residues. The chain's CDR3 is CACDTGGRGESSWDTRQMFF. CDR3 in DNA: TGTGCCTGTGACACCGGGGGGAGGGGGGAGAGTTCCTGGGACACCCGACAGATGTTTTTC.

This clone was picked up a small number of times. The chain links TRDV3 to TRDJ1, with 8 nucleotides matching TRDD3. The CDR3 extends over 15 amino acids. After removal of 1 base from V and 1 base from J, the junction contained 8 bases not matched to a gene. CDR1 and CDR2 from the germline V gene are TVYSNPD and GDNSRS (reference sequence). The CDR3 nucleotides are TGTGCCTTTAACACCCTGGGGGACCGCACCGATAAACTCATCTTT. This encodes CAFNTLGDRTDKLIF.

J is TRDJ3 and V is TRDV2; 7 bases agree with TRDD3. From germline, CDR1 is GEAIGNYY and CDR2 EKD. The CDR3 contains 19 residues. V trimming: 3 bases; J trimming: 0 bases; junction bases outside the gene matches: 10. Written as DNA, the CDR3 is TGTGCCTGTGACGCACTGGGGCTCGGTTTCTCCTGGGACACCCGACAGATGTTTTTC. Translated: CACDALGLGFSWDTRQMFF.

The sample holds a few counts of this clone. The same CDR3 can be traced to other DNA sequences in this sample. This chain connects TRDV2 to TRDJ3; 8 positions agree with TRDD3. V lost 0 bases and J lost 0; bases outside the gene matches: 6. CDR1 is GEAIGNYY and CDR2 is EKD in the germline V gene. This CDR3 comprises 19 residues. The CDR3 DNA reads as TGTGCCTGTGACACCGTACTGGGGGCGAGCTCCTGGGACACCCGACAGATGTTTTTC. Protein: CACDTVLGASSWDTRQMFF.

This clone was counted only a few times. The amino acid sequence in TCRdb belongs to a much larger clone and departs from this DNA's translation at residue 7, likely a sequencing read error; the sequence shown is translated from the DNA. The chain is built from TRDV2 and TRDJ3; 7 bases map to TRDD3. Germline V gives CDR1 GEAIGNYY, CDR2 EKD. With V trimmed by 3 bases and J by 0 bases, 1 base remained unmatched. The CDR3 length is 16 residues. The CDR3 reads CACDWGNSWDTRQMFF. The CDR3 DNA reads as TGTGCCTGTGACTGGGGGAACTCCTGGGACACCCGACAGATGTTTTTC.

The chain links TRDV2 to TRDJ3, with a tentative D call TRDD3 (5 bases). Trimming cost V 3 bases and J 0 bases, with 17 bases left between them. This CDR3 region has 19 residues. Germline V lookup: CDR1 GEAIGNYY, CDR2 EKD. CDR3 protein: CACDPIRGLSSWDTRQMFF. In nucleotides, the CDR3 is TGTGCCTGTGACCCAATACGGGGACTTAGCTCCTGGGACACCCGACAGATGTTTTTC.

This clone was picked up a small number of times. Given a far larger clone just one base away, this is likely a sequencing read error. Other DNA sequences within the sample encode an identical CDR3. CDR3: CACDNTGGYSWDTRQMFF. CDR3 DNA sequence: TGTGCCTGTGACAATACTGGGGGGTACTCCTGGGACACCCGACAGATGTTTTTC. The chain joins TRDV2 to TRDJ3; 8 bases agree with TRDD3. There are 18 residues in the CDR3. Trimming removed 2 bases from V and 0 bases from J; junction bases left unmatched: 5. Germline V gene sequence: CDR1 GEAIGNYY, CDR2 EKD.